A selection of T cell receptor beta chains follows, all from one sample in a study of blood T cells in healthy people across ages. Each CDR3 protein is one row after TCRdb ran MiXCR on the 5' RACE reads. This sample has over 950,000 distinct CDR3 sequences, with around two fifths found just once. The sequencing input was blood. Receptors originate from a man aged 18-30 years in good health. CDR3s include the opening cysteine and the closing phenylalanine or tryptophan. Fields, in order: clone size, J gene, V gene, D gene, CDR3 DNA, CDR3 protein. D genes are given only for firm matches. Clone size, where shown, is once, few, many, or a class for clones that have expanded.

abundance: .
j_gene: TRBJ1-1
v_gene: TRBV6-6
d_gene: TRBD1
CDR3nt: TGTGCCAGCAGTTACTGGGGGACAGACACTGAAGCTTTCTTT
CDR3aa: CASSYWGTDTEAFF

abundance: .
j_gene: TRBJ1-2
v_gene: TRBV6-2/TRBV6-3
d_gene: .
CDR3nt: TGTGCCACACAAGAGGTCTTCGGGGGCTACACCTTC
CDR3aa: CATQEVFGGYTF

abundance: few
j_gene: TRBJ1-2
v_gene: TRBV20-1
d_gene: .
CDR3nt: TGCAGTGCTAGAAAGAGCGAGAGGGCCCGGGACGGCTACACCTTC
CDR3aa: CSARKSERARDGYTF

abundance: .
j_gene: TRBJ2-5
v_gene: TRBV27
d_gene: .
CDR3nt: TGTGCCAGCAGTTTACAACAGGGACATGAGCAGTACTTC
CDR3aa: CASSLQQGHEQYF

abundance: few
j_gene: TRBJ2-7
v_gene: TRBV6-1
d_gene: TRBD1
CDR3nt: TGTGCCAGCAGTGGACCCGGGACAGGGTCTGCCTACGAGCAGTACTTC
CDR3aa: CASSGPGTGSAYEQYF

abundance: .
j_gene: TRBJ2-3
v_gene: TRBV10-3
d_gene: .
CDR3nt: TGTGCCATCAGTGGGACCAGGACCGACACAGATACGCAGTATTTT
CDR3aa: CAISGTRTDTDTQYF

abundance: .
j_gene: TRBJ2-2
v_gene: TRBV2
d_gene: .
CDR3nt: TGTGCCAGTCAACGGGGAAACACCGGGGAGCTGTTTTTT
CDR3aa: CASQRGNTGELFF

abundance: few
j_gene: TRBJ1-1
v_gene: TRBV4-1
d_gene: TRBD1
CDR3nt: TGCGCCAGCAGCCAAGGGGGACAGGGGAAATGGACTGAAGCTTTCTTT
CDR3aa: CASSQGGQGKWTEAFF

abundance: few
j_gene: TRBJ2-3
v_gene: TRBV20-1
d_gene: .
CDR3nt: TGCAGTGCTAACGAAGGGCGGGGTGGGACAGATACGCAGTATTTT
CDR3aa: CSANEGRGGTDTQYF

abundance: .
j_gene: TRBJ2-1
v_gene: TRBV7-3
d_gene: .
CDR3nt: TGTACCAGCAGCATCGCAGGGCCCTCCTACAATGAGCAGTTCTTC
CDR3aa: CTSSIAGPSYNEQFF

abundance: .
j_gene: TRBJ1-6
v_gene: TRBV30
d_gene: .
CDR3nt: TGTGCCTGGAGTGTCGATCGGCCTGTCAATTCACCCCTCCACTTT
CDR3aa: CAWSVDRPVNSPLHF

abundance: .
j_gene: TRBJ1-1
v_gene: TRBV6-5
d_gene: .
CDR3nt: TGTGCCAGTCGGATGGAAAGGAGGTTGAACACTGAAGCTTTCTTT
CDR3aa: CASRMERRLNTEAFF

abundance: few
j_gene: TRBJ1-1
v_gene: TRBV11-1
d_gene: TRBD1
CDR3nt: TGTGCCAGCAGCGTCCGACAGGGCGGGATCAATGAAGCTTTCTTT
CDR3aa: CASSVRQGGINEAFF

abundance: .
j_gene: TRBJ2-5
v_gene: TRBV28
d_gene: .
CDR3nt: TGTGCCAGCAGCCTACCAAACGTTGGTGTCCAAGAGACCCAGTACTTC
CDR3aa: CASSLPNVGVQETQYF

abundance: many
j_gene: TRBJ1-4
v_gene: TRBV12-3/TRBV12-4
d_gene: .
CDR3nt: TGTGCCAGCAGTTTAATGCTCGGGGAAAAACTGTTTTTT
CDR3aa: CASSLMLGEKLFF

abundance: .
j_gene: TRBJ2-1
v_gene: TRBV7-8
d_gene: .
CDR3nt: TGTGCCAGCAGCTTAGTTGGGGGGACCTACAATGAGCAGTTCTTC
CDR3aa: CASSLVGGTYNEQFF

abundance: few
j_gene: TRBJ1-1
v_gene: TRBV7-8
d_gene: TRBD1
CDR3nt: TGTGCCAGCAGCCACCCCCGACAGGGAGGCACTGAAGCTTTCTTT
CDR3aa: CASSHPRQGGTEAFF

abundance: .
j_gene: TRBJ2-1
v_gene: TRBV7-9
d_gene: TRBD2
CDR3nt: TGTGCCAGCAGCTTAGCCTCACTAGCGGGGGCCCTCTACAATGAGCAGTTCTTC
CDR3aa: CASSLASLAGALYNEQFF

abundance: .
j_gene: TRBJ2-7
v_gene: TRBV11-2
d_gene: .
CDR3nt: TGTGCCAGCAGCACTCACGAGCAGTACTTC
CDR3aa: CASSTHEQYF

abundance: few
j_gene: TRBJ2-3
v_gene: TRBV27
d_gene: TRBD2
CDR3nt: TGTGCCAGCAGTTGGGCTGGCGGGGGGACAGATACGCAGTATTTT
CDR3aa: CASSWAGGGTDTQYF

abundance: .
j_gene: TRBJ2-2
v_gene: TRBV13
d_gene: TRBD1
CDR3nt: TGTGCCAGCCAGAGGACGACAGGGCCAGATGGGGAGCTGTTTTTT
CDR3aa: CASQRTTGPDGELFF

abundance: .
j_gene: TRBJ2-1
v_gene: TRBV12-3/TRBV12-4
d_gene: TRBD1
CDR3nt: TGTGCCAGTAACCCTGACAGGGCCTATTACAATGAGCAGTTCTTC
CDR3aa: CASNPDRAYYNEQFF

abundance: few
j_gene: TRBJ2-2
v_gene: TRBV29-1
d_gene: .
CDR3nt: TGCAGCGTTGTAAAGGCCAACACCGGGGAGCTGTTTTTT
CDR3aa: CSVVKANTGELFF

abundance: .
j_gene: TRBJ1-6
v_gene: TRBV7-2
d_gene: TRBD1
CDR3nt: TGTGCCAGCAGCTCCAGACAGGGGACCCCCTTTAATTCACCCCTCCACTTT
CDR3aa: CASSSRQGTPFNSPLHF

abundance: few
j_gene: TRBJ1-5
v_gene: TRBV7-9
d_gene: .
CDR3nt: TGTGCCAGCAGCTCAGGGCGTCGAAGCAATCAGCCCCAGCATTTT
CDR3aa: CASSSGRRSNQPQHF

abundance: once
j_gene: TRBJ2-5
v_gene: TRBV25-1
d_gene: TRBD2
CDR3nt: TGTGCCAGCAGAGGTTTAGCGGGGGGTTTCAATGAGCAGTACTTC
CDR3aa: CASRGLAGGFNEQYF

abundance: .
j_gene: TRBJ1-2
v_gene: TRBV7-9
d_gene: .
CDR3nt: TGTGCCAGCAGCTTAGTAGGGCCAGCCCCGGATGGCTACACCTTC
CDR3aa: CASSLVGPAPDGYTF

abundance: .
j_gene: TRBJ2-1
v_gene: TRBV4-1
d_gene: .
CDR3nt: TGCGCCAGCAGCCAAGGGGGAGCGTCTCCAACGGTAGCCCAGTTCTTC
CDR3aa: CASSQGGASPTVAQFF

abundance: few
j_gene: TRBJ2-7
v_gene: TRBV7-9
d_gene: .
CDR3nt: TGTGCCAGCAGCTTAGATGTGGCAGGGGAGCAGTACTTC
CDR3aa: CASSLDVAGEQYF

abundance: few
j_gene: TRBJ1-2
v_gene: TRBV12-3/TRBV12-4
d_gene: TRBD1
CDR3nt: TGTGCCAGCATCGTGGGGACAGGGGGCCCTGGCTACACCTTC
CDR3aa: CASIVGTGGPGYTF

abundance: .
j_gene: TRBJ2-4
v_gene: TRBV20-1
d_gene: .
CDR3nt: TGCAGTGCTCATGACAGAGCCAAAAACATTCAGTACTTC
CDR3aa: CSAHDRAKNIQYF

abundance: .
j_gene: TRBJ2-1
v_gene: TRBV25-1
d_gene: TRBD2
CDR3nt: TGTGCCAGCAGTCAGCGGGGGGGCCTCAATGAGCAGTTCTTC
CDR3aa: CASSQRGGLNEQFF

abundance: .
j_gene: TRBJ2-1
v_gene: TRBV2
d_gene: .
CDR3nt: TGTGCCAGCAGCCAAAACGATGGGGGTGAGCAGTTCTTC
CDR3aa: CASSQNDGGEQFF

abundance: .
j_gene: TRBJ1-2
v_gene: TRBV29-1
d_gene: .
CDR3nt: TGCAGCGCGAGGGAAGAGCTCTATGGCTACACCTTC
CDR3aa: CSAREELYGYTF

abundance: .
j_gene: TRBJ1-2
v_gene: TRBV6-5
d_gene: .
CDR3nt: TGTGCCAGCATCGCCCCGGGCAGCTATGGCTACACCTTC
CDR3aa: CASIAPGSYGYTF

abundance: few
j_gene: TRBJ2-3
v_gene: TRBV6-5
d_gene: .
CDR3nt: TGTGCCAGCAGTTACTCGGGTCGGGTTTCAGATACGCAGTATTTT
CDR3aa: CASSYSGRVSDTQYF

abundance: many
j_gene: TRBJ2-5
v_gene: TRBV12-3/TRBV12-4
d_gene: TRBD1
CDR3nt: TGTGCCAGCAGAAACCTTGGACAGGTTGGACAGCACTTCGTGGAGACCCAGTACTTC
CDR3aa: CASRNLGQVGQHFVETQYF

abundance: many
j_gene: TRBJ2-7
v_gene: TRBV4-3
d_gene: TRBD1
CDR3nt: TGCGCCAGCAGCCAAGGAGGGGGACAGGTCTACGAGCAGTACTTC
CDR3aa: CASSQGGGQVYEQYF

abundance: .
j_gene: TRBJ2-1
v_gene: TRBV20-1
d_gene: .
CDR3nt: TGCAGTGCTAGAGGGGATGCGGGCGAGCAGTTCTTC
CDR3aa: CSARGDAGEQFF

abundance: .
j_gene: TRBJ1-1
v_gene: TRBV29-1
d_gene: TRBD1
CDR3nt: TGCAGCTCGAGACGGGACAGGGGAGGTGAAGCTTTCTTT
CDR3aa: CSSRRDRGGEAFF

abundance: once
j_gene: TRBJ2-3
v_gene: TRBV2
d_gene: .
CDR3nt: TGTGCCAGCAGCCTTGGGACCCACACAGATACGCAGTATTTT
CDR3aa: CASSLGTHTDTQYF

abundance: .
j_gene: TRBJ2-3
v_gene: TRBV9
d_gene: .
CDR3nt: TGTGCCAGCAGCGTAGAGAGTTCTAGCACAGATACGCAGTATTTT
CDR3aa: CASSVESSSTDTQYF

abundance: once
j_gene: TRBJ2-7
v_gene: TRBV6-2/TRBV6-3
d_gene: .
CDR3nt: TGTGCCAGCACCTCAGCCTACGAGCAGTACTTC
CDR3aa: CASTSAYEQYF

abundance: .
j_gene: TRBJ2-7
v_gene: TRBV4-1
d_gene: .
CDR3nt: TGCGCCAGCAGCCAAGCAGGGACACAAGCCTACGAGCAGTACTTC
CDR3aa: CASSQAGTQAYEQYF

abundance: few
j_gene: TRBJ2-5
v_gene: TRBV24-1
d_gene: .
CDR3nt: TGTGCCACCAAAGAGGGCATTCCGACTATTGGTCTCCCGTACTTC
CDR3aa: CATKEGIPTIGLPYF

abundance: few
j_gene: TRBJ2-1
v_gene: TRBV12-3/TRBV12-4
d_gene: .
CDR3nt: TGTGCCAGCAGTTTGAGAGTCAATGAGCAGTTCTTC
CDR3aa: CASSLRVNEQFF